This T cell receptor beta chain was documented in a study of regulatory T cells in long-lasting Graves disease. Time point specified: persistent/refractory GD, antithyroid drugs over 5 years with positive TRAb. From RNA extracted from PBMCs, the TCR library was made. Patients with Graves' disease were diagnosed by American Thyroid Association guidelines. This clonotype was seen only once. This CDR3 is built from 17 residues. Germline V gives CDR1 SGHRS, CDR2 YFSETQ. Trimming removed 1 base at V and 5 bases at J, with 22 bases between. Both iRepertoire HTBI primers and Arm-PCR of CDR3 regions were used to build the TCR beta libraries. TCRdb fed the multiplex PCR reads into MiXCR, producing one record per CDR3 protein. There are approximately 360,000 distinct CDR3 sequences in the sample; 20% to 25% occur only once, and 28% lies in the top ten.

The TCR was taken from a middle-aged woman with Graves disease. The gene calls are TRBV5-1 and TRBJ2-7; D is perhaps TRBD1 (6 bases). The sample was peripheral blood mononuclear cells (PBMCs), taken when the disease was refractory, from a patient treated with antithyroid drugs. The CDR3 bases are TGCGCCAGCAGCTTGACCAGCTTAAAGGACAGAACCCACGAGCAGTACTTC. Encoded protein: CASSLTSLKDRTHEQYF.